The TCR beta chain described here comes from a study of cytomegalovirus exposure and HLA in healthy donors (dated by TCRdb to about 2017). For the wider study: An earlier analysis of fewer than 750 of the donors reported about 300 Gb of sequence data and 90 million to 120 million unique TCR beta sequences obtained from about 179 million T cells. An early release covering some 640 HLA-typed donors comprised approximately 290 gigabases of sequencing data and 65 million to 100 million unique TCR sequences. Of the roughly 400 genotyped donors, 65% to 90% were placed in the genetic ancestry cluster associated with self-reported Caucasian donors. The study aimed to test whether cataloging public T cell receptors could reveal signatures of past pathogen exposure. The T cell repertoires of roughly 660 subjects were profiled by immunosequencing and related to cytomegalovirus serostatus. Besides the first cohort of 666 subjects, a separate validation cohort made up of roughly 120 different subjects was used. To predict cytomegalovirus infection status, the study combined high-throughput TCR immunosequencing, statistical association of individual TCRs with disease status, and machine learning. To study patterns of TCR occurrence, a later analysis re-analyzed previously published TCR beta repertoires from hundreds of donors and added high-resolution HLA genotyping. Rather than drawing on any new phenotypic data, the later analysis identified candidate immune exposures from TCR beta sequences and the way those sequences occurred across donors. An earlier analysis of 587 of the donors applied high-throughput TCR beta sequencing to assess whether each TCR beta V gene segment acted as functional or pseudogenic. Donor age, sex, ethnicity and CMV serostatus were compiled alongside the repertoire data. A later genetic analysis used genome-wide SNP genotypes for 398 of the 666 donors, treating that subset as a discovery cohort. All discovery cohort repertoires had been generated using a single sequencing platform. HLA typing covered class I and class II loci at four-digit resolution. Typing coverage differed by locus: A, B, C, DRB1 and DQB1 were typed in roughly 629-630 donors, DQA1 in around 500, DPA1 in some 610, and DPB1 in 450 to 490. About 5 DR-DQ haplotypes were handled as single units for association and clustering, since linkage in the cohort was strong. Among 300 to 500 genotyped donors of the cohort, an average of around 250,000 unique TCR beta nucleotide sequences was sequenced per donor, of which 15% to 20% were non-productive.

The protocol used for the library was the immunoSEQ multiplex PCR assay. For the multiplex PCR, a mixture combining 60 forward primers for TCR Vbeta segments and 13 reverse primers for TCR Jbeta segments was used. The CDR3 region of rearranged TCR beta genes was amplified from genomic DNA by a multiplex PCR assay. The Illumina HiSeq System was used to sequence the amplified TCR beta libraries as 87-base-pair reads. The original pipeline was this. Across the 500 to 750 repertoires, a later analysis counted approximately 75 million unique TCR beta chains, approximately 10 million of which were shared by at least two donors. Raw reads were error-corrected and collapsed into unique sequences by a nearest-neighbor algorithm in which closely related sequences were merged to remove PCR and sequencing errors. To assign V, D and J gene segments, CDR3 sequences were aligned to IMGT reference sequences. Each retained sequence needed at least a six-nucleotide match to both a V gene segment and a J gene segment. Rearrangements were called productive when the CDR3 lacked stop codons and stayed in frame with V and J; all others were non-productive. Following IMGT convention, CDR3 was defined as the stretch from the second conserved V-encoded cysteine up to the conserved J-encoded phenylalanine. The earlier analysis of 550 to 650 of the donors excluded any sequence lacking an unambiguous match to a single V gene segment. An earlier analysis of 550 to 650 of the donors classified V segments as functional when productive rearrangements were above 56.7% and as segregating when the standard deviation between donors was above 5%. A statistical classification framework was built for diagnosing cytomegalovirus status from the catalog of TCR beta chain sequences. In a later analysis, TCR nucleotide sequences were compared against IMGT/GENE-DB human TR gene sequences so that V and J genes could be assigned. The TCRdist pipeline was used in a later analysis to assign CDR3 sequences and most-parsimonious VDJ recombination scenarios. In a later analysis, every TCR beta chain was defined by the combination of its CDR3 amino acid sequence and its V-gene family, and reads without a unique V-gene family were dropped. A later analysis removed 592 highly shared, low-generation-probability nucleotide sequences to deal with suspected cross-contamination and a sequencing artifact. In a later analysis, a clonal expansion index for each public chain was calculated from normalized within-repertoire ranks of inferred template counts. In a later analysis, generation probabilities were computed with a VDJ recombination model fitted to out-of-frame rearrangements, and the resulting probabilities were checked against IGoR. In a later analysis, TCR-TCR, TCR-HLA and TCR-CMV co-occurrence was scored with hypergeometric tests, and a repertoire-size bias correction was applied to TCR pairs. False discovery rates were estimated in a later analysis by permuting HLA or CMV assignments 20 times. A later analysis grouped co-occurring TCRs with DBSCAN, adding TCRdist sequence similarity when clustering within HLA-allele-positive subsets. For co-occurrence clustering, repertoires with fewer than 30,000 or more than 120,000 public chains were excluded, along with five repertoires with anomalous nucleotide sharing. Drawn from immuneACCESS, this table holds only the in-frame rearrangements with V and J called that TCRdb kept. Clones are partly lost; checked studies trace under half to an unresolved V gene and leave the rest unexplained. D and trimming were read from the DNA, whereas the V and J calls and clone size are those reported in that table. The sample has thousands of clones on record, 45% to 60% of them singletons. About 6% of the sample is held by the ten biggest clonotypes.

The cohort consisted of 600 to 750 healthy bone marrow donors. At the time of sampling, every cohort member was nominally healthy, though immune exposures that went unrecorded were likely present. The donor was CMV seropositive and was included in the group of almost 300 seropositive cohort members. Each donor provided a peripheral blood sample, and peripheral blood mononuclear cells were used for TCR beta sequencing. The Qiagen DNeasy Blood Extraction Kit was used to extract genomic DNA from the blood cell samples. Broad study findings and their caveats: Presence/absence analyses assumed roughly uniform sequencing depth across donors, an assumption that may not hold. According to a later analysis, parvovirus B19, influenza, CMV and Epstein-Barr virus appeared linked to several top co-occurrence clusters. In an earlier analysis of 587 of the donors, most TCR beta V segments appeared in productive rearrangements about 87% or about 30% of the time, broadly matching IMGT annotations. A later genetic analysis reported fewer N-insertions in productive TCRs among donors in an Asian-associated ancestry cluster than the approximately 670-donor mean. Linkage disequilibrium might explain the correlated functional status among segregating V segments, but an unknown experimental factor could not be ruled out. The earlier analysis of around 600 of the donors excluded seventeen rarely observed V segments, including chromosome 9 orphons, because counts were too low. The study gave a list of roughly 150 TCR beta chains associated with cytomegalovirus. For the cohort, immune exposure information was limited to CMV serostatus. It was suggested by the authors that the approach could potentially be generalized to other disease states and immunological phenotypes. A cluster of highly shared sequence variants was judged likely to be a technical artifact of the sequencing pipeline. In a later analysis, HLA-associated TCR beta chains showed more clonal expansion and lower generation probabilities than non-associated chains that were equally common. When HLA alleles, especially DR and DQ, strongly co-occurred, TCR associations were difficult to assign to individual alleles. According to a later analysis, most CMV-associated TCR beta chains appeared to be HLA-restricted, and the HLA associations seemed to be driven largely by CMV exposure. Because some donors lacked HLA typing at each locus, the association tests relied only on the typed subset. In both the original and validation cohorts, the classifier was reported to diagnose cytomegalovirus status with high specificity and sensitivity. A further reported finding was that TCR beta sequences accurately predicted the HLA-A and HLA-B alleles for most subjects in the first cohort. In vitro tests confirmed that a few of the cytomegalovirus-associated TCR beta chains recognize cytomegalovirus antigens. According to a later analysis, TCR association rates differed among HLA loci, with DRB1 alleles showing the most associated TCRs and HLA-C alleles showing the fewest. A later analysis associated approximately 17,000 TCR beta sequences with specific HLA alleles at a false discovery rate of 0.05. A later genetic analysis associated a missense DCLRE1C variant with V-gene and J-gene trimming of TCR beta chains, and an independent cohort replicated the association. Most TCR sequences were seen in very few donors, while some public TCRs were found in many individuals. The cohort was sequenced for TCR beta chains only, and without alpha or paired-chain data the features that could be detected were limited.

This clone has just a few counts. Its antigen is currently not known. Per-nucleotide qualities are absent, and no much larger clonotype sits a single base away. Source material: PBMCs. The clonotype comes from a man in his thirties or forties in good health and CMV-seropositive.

The DNA reads as follows: TGTGCCTGGAGTGTTCTTAGGACAAGATTCGGGAATTCACCCCTCCACTTT. This codes for CAWSVLRTRFGNSPLHF. The rearrangement joined TRBV30 to TRBJ1-6; TRBD1 is possibly the D segment (5 matching bases). V is clipped by 0 bases and J by 7 bases, and the sequence between their germline boundaries is 19 bases long. The CDR1 and CDR2 encoded by the germline V gene (reference sequence) are GTSNPN and SVGIG. Including cysteine and phenylalanine, the CDR3 has 17 amino acids. Only the CDR3 portion is preserved as DNA: 51 bases, with reading frame beginning at the first base.